These T cell receptor beta chains were read from a single sample in a study of blood T cells in healthy people across ages. TCRdb used MiXCR to reprocess the 5' RACE reads, holding one entry per CDR3 protein. Of 700,000 to 950,000 distinct CDR3 sequences in the sample, 58% were seen once. The source material was blood. The source is a man aged 25-45 years in good health. Both conserved end residues are part of each CDR3. Each record gives: V gene, D gene, clone size, J gene, CDR3 protein, CDR3 DNA. A D gene is named only where the DNA matches it firmly. Clone size is stated in some rows and not others, as once, few, many or a class when expanded.

>TRBV2|NA|few|TRBJ1-6
CASSEAHTRQRRIRSQSPLHF
TGTGCCAGCAGTGAAGCGCATACTAGACAGCGCCGAATTCGAAGTCAATCACCCCTCCACTTT
>TRBV2|NA|few|TRBJ2-7
CARDTGTGTYEQYF
TGTGCCAGGGACACCGGGACGGGGACCTACGAGCAGTACTTC
>TRBV25-1|NA|NA|TRBJ2-7
CASLAAGSYEQYF
TGTGCCAGTTTGGCCGCGGGATCTTACGAGCAGTACTTC
>TRBV6-5|NA|NA|TRBJ1-2
CASRGINYGYTF
TGTGCCAGCAGAGGAATTAACTATGGCTACACCTTC
>TRBV6-5|TRBD2|NA|TRBJ2-1
CASSQLRAGGGNEQFF
TGTGCCAGCAGTCAACTTAGAGCGGGAGGAGGGAATGAGCAGTTCTTC
>TRBV10-3|TRBD1|NA|TRBJ2-7
CAISEPGQTYEQYF
TGTGCCATCAGTGAGCCGGGACAGACCTACGAGCAGTACTTC
>TRBV3-1|TRBD2|few|TRBJ2-7
CASSSTVTSGYEQYF
TGTGCCAGCAGCTCGACGGTAACTAGCGGCTACGAGCAGTACTTC
>TRBV11-2|NA|NA|TRBJ2-4
CASSLVGSETIAKNIQYF
TGTGCCAGCAGCTTAGTAGGGTCCGAGACAATAGCCAAAAACATTCAGTACTTC
>TRBV19|TRBD1|NA|TRBJ2-7
CASSRQGIYEQYF
TGTGCCAGTAGTAGACAGGGGATCTACGAGCAGTACTTC
>TRBV2|NA|NA|TRBJ2-7
CASSYYGSYKQYF
TGTGCCAGCAGTTACTATGGAAGCTACAAGCAGTACTTC
>TRBV10-3|TRBD1|once|TRBJ1-2
CAISESDDFGQGAGYTF
TGTGCCATCAGTGAGTCGGATGATTTCGGACAGGGGGCTGGCTACACCTTC
>TRBV21-1|NA|NA|TRBJ1-5
CASSKAGTGLNQPQHF
TGTGCCAGCAGCAAAGCCGGGACAGGTCTGAATCAGCCCCAGCATTTT
>TRBV4-2|TRBD1|few|TRBJ2-7
CASSQGDRVDEQYF
TGTGCCAGCAGCCAAGGGGACAGGGTTGACGAGCAGTACTTC
>TRBV5-1|NA|few|TRBJ2-3
CASSLVEPSTDTQYF
TGCGCCAGCAGCTTGGTGGAACCTAGCACAGATACGCAGTATTTT
>TRBV25-1|NA|NA|TRBJ2-5
CASSENRETQYF
TGTGCCAGCAGTGAAAATCGGGAGACCCAGTACTTC
>TRBV18|NA|NA|TRBJ1-4
CASSPPAGWGEKLFF
TGTGCCAGCTCACCACCGGCAGGGTGGGGTGAAAAACTGTTTTTT
>TRBV7-9|NA|NA|TRBJ2-3
CASSLGDGFYTQYF
TGTGCCAGCAGCTTAGGCGACGGGTTCTATACGCAGTATTTT
>TRBV20-1|NA|NA|TRBJ1-2
CSAKDGYTF
TGCAGTGCTAAGGATGGCTACACCTTC
>TRBV4-3|NA|NA|TRBJ2-5
CASSQDIGVEETQYF
TGCGCCAGCAGCCAAGATATCGGGGTTGAGGAGACCCAGTACTTC
>TRBV15|NA|NA|TRBJ1-2
CATSRGELNTF
TGTGCCACCAGCAGAGGGGAGTTGAACACCTTC
>TRBV6-9|NA|NA|TRBJ1-2
CASSLPRGRDYGYTF
TGTGCCAGCAGTTTGCCGAGGGGCAGGGACTATGGCTACACCTTC
>TRBV20-1|NA|NA|TRBJ1-5
CSALRPFGSNQPQHF
TGCAGTGCTCTACGGCCCTTTGGTAGCAATCAGCCCCAGCATTTT
>TRBV4-2|NA|NA|TRBJ2-3
CASSQVRGSADTQYF
TGTGCCAGCAGCCAAGTTCGGGGGAGCGCAGATACGCAGTATTTT
>TRBV4-2|NA|NA|TRBJ2-5
CASSQEPAGGGETQYF
TGTGCCAGCAGCCAAGAGCCCGCAGGGGGAGGAGAGACCCAGTACTTC
>TRBV29-1|NA|few|TRBJ2-7
CSVEVWQPGDYEQYF
TGCAGCGTTGAAGTCTGGCAACCTGGGGACTACGAGCAGTACTTC
>TRBV20-1|TRBD2|NA|TRBJ2-5
CSALGLAEIQETQYF
TGCAGTGCCCTAGGACTAGCGGAGATTCAAGAGACCCAGTACTTC
>TRBV7-2|NA|few|TRBJ1-2
CASSPSAQQVDTF
TGTGCCAGCAGCCCTTCCGCCCAACAGGTTGACACCTTC
>TRBV5-4|NA|NA|TRBJ2-7
CASSTNLGGYEQYF
TGTGCCAGCAGCACAAATCTAGGGGGCTACGAGCAGTACTTC
>TRBV7-9|NA|NA|TRBJ2-7
CASSLEDNTIYEQYF
TGTGCCAGCAGCTTAGAGGACAATACCATCTACGAGCAGTACTTC
>TRBV13|TRBD1|NA|TRBJ2-3
CASSSPRQGPDTQYF
TGTGCCAGCAGCTCCCCGCGACAGGGCCCAGATACGCAGTATTTT
>TRBV20-1|NA|few|TRBJ2-5
CSPVPGLYQETQYF
TGCAGTCCTGTCCCGGGGCTGTACCAAGAGACCCAGTACTTC
>TRBV3-1|NA|few|TRBJ2-1
CASSQGSPNEQFF
TGTGCCAGCAGCCAGGGCAGTCCGAATGAGCAGTTCTTC
>TRBV12-3/TRBV12-4|TRBD1|NA|TRBJ1-1
CASSRDRGRNTEAFF
TGTGCCAGCAGCCGAGACAGGGGGCGGAACACTGAAGCTTTCTTT
>TRBV27|TRBD2|few|TRBJ2-5
CASSSGGLETQYF
TGTGCCAGCAGTTCGGGGGGGTTAGAGACCCAGTACTTC
>TRBV5-1|TRBD1|NA|TRBJ2-7
CASSLIIAQGAESEQYF
TGCGCCAGCAGCTTAATTATCGCCCAGGGGGCGGAGAGCGAGCAGTACTTC
>TRBV4-2|NA|NA|TRBJ2-7
CASSQEPAHEQYF
TGTGCCAGCAGCCAAGAACCTGCCCACGAGCAGTACTTC
>TRBV6-2/TRBV6-3|NA|few|TRBJ2-1
CASSYSRGGQFF
TGTGCCAGCAGTTACTCGCGGGGTGGGCAGTTCTTC
>TRBV27|NA|NA|TRBJ1-1
CASSSPRGTMNTEAFF
TGTGCCAGCAGTTCGCCTAGGGGCACCATGAACACTGAAGCTTTCTTT
>TRBV12-3/TRBV12-4|NA|NA|TRBJ2-1
CASSPTRAQSNEQFF
TGTGCCAGCAGTCCCACCAGAGCCCAGAGCAATGAGCAGTTCTTC
>TRBV5-1|TRBD1|once|TRBJ1-2
CASSTQGNYGYTF
TGCGCCAGCAGCACACAGGGGAACTATGGCTACACCTTC
>TRBV7-2|NA|NA|TRBJ1-1
CASSPRSDREAFF
TGTGCCAGCAGCCCCCGTTCCGATCGTGAAGCTTTCTTT
>TRBV30|TRBD1|NA|TRBJ2-5
CAWWLTGYWWEQYF
TGTGCCTGGTGGCTGACAGGGTATTGGTGGGAGCAGTACTTC
>TRBV5-1|TRBD2|NA|TRBJ2-1
CASSGGLAGASSYNEQFF
TGCGCCAGCAGCGGGGGGCTAGCGGGGGCCAGCTCCTACAATGAGCAGTTCTTC
>TRBV7-2|TRBD2|NA|TRBJ2-5
CACGGAYQETQYF
TGTGCCTGCGGGGGGGCGTACCAAGAGACCCAGTACTTC
>TRBV29-1|TRBD1|NA|TRBJ2-7
CSVGDSNYEQYF
TGCAGCGTAGGGGACAGTAATTACGAGCAGTACTTC
>TRBV30|NA|NA|TRBJ2-6
CAWIGGTASSGANVLTF
TGTGCCTGGATCGGCGGGACAGCTTCCTCTGGGGCCAACGTCCTGACTTTC
>TRBV27|TRBD2|NA|TRBJ2-1
CASSRIGGLAGDNEQFF
TGTGCTAGCAGTCGAATTGGAGGACTAGCGGGGGACAATGAGCAGTTCTTC
>TRBV7-9|TRBD1|few|TRBJ2-3
CASSYRGSGTDTQYF
TGTGCCAGCAGCTACAGGGGCTCGGGCACAGATACGCAGTATTTT
>TRBV30|NA|few|TRBJ2-6
CASKEISGANVLTF
TGTGCCTCCAAGGAGATCTCTGGGGCCAACGTCCTGACTTTC
>TRBV12-3/TRBV12-4|NA|NA|TRBJ1-1
CASSLFSGNTEAFF
TGTGCCAGCAGTTTGTTCTCGGGGAACACTGAAGCTTTCTTT
>TRBV29-1|NA|NA|TRBJ2-3
CSVDVDTQYF
TGCAGCGTTGACGTAGATACGCAGTATTTT
>TRBV7-2|TRBD2|NA|TRBJ2-1
CASSDGLAAYNEQFF
TGTGCCAGCAGCGACGGACTAGCGGCTTACAATGAGCAGTTCTTC